This T cell receptor beta chain was found in a study of shared clonotypes between healthy human individuals. Overall study context: A donor's plate count was three for CD4 naive and three for CD4 memory; CD8 naive had two and CD8 memory one.

Only a few counts were recorded for this clone. This specimen includes other DNA sequences encoding the same CDR3. The V end was cut by 4 bases, the J end by 3 bases, with 11 bases between. The CDR3 extends over 13 amino acids. In germline, CDR1 is SGHNT, CDR2 YYREEE (reference sequence). An even split of each subset's genomic DNA across several immunoSEQ plates was performed. Authors' processing steps: ImmunoSEQ gave junction-only sequences without quality scores, so filtering differed. Repertoires were generated with immunoSEQ multiplex PCR, while TCRdb's copy carries only in-frame clones and drops some. Clonal size and the V and J genes are those of that table, whereas D and trimming came from the DNA. The sample yields some 2.3 million clones, approximately 93% seen once.

The chain uses TRBV5-4 and TRBJ2-7; D ambiguous. The receptor comes from a man younger than 35 in good health. Some clones in this sample may be carry-over from other donors' samples. Material: naive CD4+ T cells from PBMCs. The subset here: CD45RA+ positively selected. Here the CDR3 DNA reads TGTGCCAGCAGCCCCCGGACGGGCTACGAGCAGTACTTC. Translating it yields CASSPRTGYEQYF.